A selection of T cell receptor beta chains follows, all from one sample in a study of graft-versus-host responses after intestinal transplantation. Some clones are missing from TCRdb's copy, which holds only in-frame ones; the method was immunoSEQ multiplex PCR. The sample consists of 20,000 or so clones, 25% to 35% of them appearing once. Sequenced here: alloreactive CD8+ T cells from a mixed lymphocyte reaction culture, sampled before intestinal transplant. These receptors were obtained from a human patient who received an intestinal transplant. CDR3s include the opening cysteine and the closing phenylalanine or tryptophan. Size is stated for part of the rows, as once, few or many counts, or as a class when the clone is expanded.

clone size | J gene | V gene | CDR3 protein
few | TRBJ2-7 | TRBV6-5 | CASSLGLAQYEQYF
few | TRBJ1-1 | TRBV10-1 | CASSEGVNTEAFF
- | TRBJ2-7 | TRBV19 | CASSITGATYEQYF
- | TRBJ2-7 | TRBV7-3 | CASSFSGRIYEQYF
- | TRBJ2-1 | TRBV10-1 | CASSRDSRNEQFF
- | TRBJ2-7 | TRBV5-1 | CARSGTGGGGYEQYF
- | TRBJ2-7 | TRBV27 | CASSIAGAYEQYF
- | TRBJ2-7 | TRBV14 | CASSQEGNSYEQYF
few | TRBJ2-7 | TRBV5-1 | CASSFLPGQDYEQYF
- | TRBJ1-5 | TRBV4-1 | CASSQDRFGNQPQHF
- | TRBJ2-5 | TRBV4-3 | CASSQLAGLQETQYF
- | TRBJ2-1 | TRBV4-1 | CASSPSGLAGGPGSYNEQFF
- | TRBJ2-3 | TRBV28 | CASSSPGADTQYF
- | TRBJ2-1 | TRBV7-9 | CASSPEVGLNEQFF
- | TRBJ2-7 | TRBV29-1 | CSVERAGGGQSGYEQYF
few | TRBJ2-1 | TRBV19 | CASSIAAPHEQFF
once | TRBJ2-3 | TRBV7-2 | CASSLVLGGVTDTQYF
medium-sized | TRBJ2-7 | TRBV7-9 | CASTLITGQVYEQYF
- | TRBJ2-5 | TRBV10-1 | CASIRRLAGVGPRVQETQYF
- | TRBJ1-4 | TRBV19 | CASSLTGGVREKLFF
few | TRBJ2-5 | TRBV18 | CASSRAVTQYF
medium-sized | TRBJ2-7 | TRBV4-1 | CASSHALGSYEQYF
few | TRBJ2-2 | TRBV30 | CAWSTVKQGGNEHRGAVF
few | TRBJ2-1 | TRBV6-1 | CASSSGSGPYNEQFF
- | TRBJ2-7 | TRBV18 | CASSSSGVDSYEQYF
- | TRBJ1-2 | TRBV9 | CASSVASGAGYGYTF
- | TRBJ2-1 | TRBV27 | CASSLTGGSYNEQFF
- | TRBJ2-5 | TRBV6-5 | CASSWGGAQETQYF
- | TRBJ2-7 | TRBV6-7 | CASRPQGDPRGQYF
- | TRBJ2-1 | TRBV19 | CASMSTPHSYNEQFF
- | TRBJ2-1 | TRBV2 | CASRSADYNEQFF
few | TRBJ2-7 | TRBV6-1 | CASSWRQGFDEQYF
once | TRBJ2-1 | TRBV9 | CASSASGTEGNEQFF
few | TRBJ2-3 | TRBV2 | CASSGTSASDTQYF
- | TRBJ1-2 | TRBV5-1 | CASSKLPPGAAYYGYTF
- | TRBJ2-3 | TRBV5-1 | CASSLTGGQGPDTQYF
- | TRBJ2-7 | TRBV6-5 | CASSYSNLNEQYF
few | TRBJ2-3 | TRBV5-1 | CASSPGLAVTDTQYF
few | TRBJ1-2 | TRBV14 | CASSRGTDQGNGYTF